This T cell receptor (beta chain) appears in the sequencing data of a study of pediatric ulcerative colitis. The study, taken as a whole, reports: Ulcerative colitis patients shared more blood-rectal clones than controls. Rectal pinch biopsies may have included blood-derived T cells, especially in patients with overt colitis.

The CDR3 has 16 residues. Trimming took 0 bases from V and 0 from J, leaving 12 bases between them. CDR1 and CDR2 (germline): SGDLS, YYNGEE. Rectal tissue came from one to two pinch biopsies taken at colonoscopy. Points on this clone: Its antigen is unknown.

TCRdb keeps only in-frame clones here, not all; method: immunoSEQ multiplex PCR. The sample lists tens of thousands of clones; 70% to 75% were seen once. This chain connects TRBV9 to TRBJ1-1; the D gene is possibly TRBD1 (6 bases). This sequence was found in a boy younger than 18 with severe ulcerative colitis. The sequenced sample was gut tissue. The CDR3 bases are TGTGCCAGCAGCGTAGGATGGGGGCCTTTGAACACTGAAGCTTTCTTT. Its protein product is CASSVGWGPLNTEAFF.